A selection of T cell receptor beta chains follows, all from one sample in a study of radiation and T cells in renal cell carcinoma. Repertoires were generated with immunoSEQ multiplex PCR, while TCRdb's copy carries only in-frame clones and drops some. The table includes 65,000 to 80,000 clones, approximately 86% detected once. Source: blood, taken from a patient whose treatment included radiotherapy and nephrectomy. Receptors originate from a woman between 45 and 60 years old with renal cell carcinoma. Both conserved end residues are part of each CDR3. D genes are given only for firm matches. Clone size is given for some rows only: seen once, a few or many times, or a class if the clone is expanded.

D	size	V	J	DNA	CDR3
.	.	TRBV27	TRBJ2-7	TGTGCCAGCAGTCGGGGGTTCTCCTACGAGCAGTACTTC	CASSRGFSYEQYF
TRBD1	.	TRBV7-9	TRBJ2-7	TGTGCCAGCAGCTCACCGGGACAGCGTTACGAGCAGTACTTC	CASSSPGQRYEQYF
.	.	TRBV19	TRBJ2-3	TGTGCCAGTAGTCTGGGGGACAACACAGATACGCAGTATTTT	CASSLGDNTDTQYF
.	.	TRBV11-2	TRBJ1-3	TGTGCCAGCAGCTTAGATAAGATCTCTGGAAACACCATATATTTT	CASSLDKISGNTIYF
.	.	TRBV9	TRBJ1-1	TGTGCCAGCAGCGTAGGCCCACAGAATGAAGCTTTCTTT	CASSVGPQNEAFF
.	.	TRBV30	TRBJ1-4	TGTGCCTGGAGTAGGGGTGCAACTAATGAAAAACTGTTTTTT	CAWSRGATNEKLFF
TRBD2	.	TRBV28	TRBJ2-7	TGTGCCAGCAGGGCCCTAGCGGGGGGGTACGAGCAGTACTTC	CASRALAGGYEQYF
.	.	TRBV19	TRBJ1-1	TGTGCCAGTAGTATCTCGGGGCTGAACACTGAAGCTTTCTTT	CASSISGLNTEAFF
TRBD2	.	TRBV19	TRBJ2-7	TGTGCCAGTAGTATGGGGGGGGAAGGCTACGAGCAGTACTTC	CASSMGGEGYEQYF
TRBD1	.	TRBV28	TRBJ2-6	TGTGCCAGCAGCCCTACAGGGGCTGGGGCCAACGTCCTGACTTTC	CASSPTGAGANVLTF
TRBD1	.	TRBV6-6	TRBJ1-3	TGTGCCAGCAGTCCCGACAGGGAACGTTCTGGAAACACCATATATTTT	CASSPDRERSGNTIYF
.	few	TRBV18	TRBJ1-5	TGTGCCAGCTCACCTCAGAAATTGAATCAGCCCCAGCATTTT	CASSPQKLNQPQHF
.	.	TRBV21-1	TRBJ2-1	TGTGCCAGCAGCAAAGTAGAAGGGACAGGGGCAGCGGGGGGCGAGTTCTTC	CASSKVEGTGAAGGEFF
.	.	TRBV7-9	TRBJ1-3	TGTGCCAGCAGCTTTGCAGGGGTGAACACCATATATTTT	CASSFAGVNTIYF
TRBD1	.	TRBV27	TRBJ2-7	TGTGCCAGCAGTCGTTTCGGACAGGGGGACCCCTACGAGCAGTACTTC	CASSRFGQGDPYEQYF
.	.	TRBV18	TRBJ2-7	TGTGCCAGCTCACCACTATTCGGACCCGAGCAGTACTTC	CASSPLFGPEQYF
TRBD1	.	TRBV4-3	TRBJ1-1	TGCGCCAGCAGCCTAGGGGGGACAGGGGTGAACACTGAAGCTTTCTTT	CASSLGGTGVNTEAFF
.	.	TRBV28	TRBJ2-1	TGTGCCTTACAGGGCTACAATGAGCAGTTCTTC	CALQGYNEQFF
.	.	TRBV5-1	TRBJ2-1	TGCGCCAGCAGCTTGGTGCGGCCCTACAATGAGCAGTTCTTC	CASSLVRPYNEQFF
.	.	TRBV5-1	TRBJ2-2	TGCGCCAGCAGCCCCCGATTGAACACCGGGGAGCTGTTTTTT	CASSPRLNTGELFF